The 17 T cell receptor beta chains below come from one sample, sequenced in a study of T cells of healthy individuals. TCRdb ran MiXCR on the 5' RACE reads and lists one entry per CDR3 protein. Among tens of thousands of distinct CDR3 sequences listed, roughly 16% were seen once. These receptor sequences come from a human donor in good health.

The chain couples TRBV6-5 to TRBJ2-1, with TRBD2 matching 9 bases. V shed 7 bases, J shed 3 bases, and the junction held 10 bases outside the gene matches. The CDR3 extends over 16 amino acids. Germline CDR1 is MNHEY and CDR2 is SVGAGI. CDR3: CASNDQAGGIYNEQFF. The CDR3 DNA sequence: TGTGCCAGCAACGATCAAGCGGGAGGTATCTACAATGAGCAGTTCTTC.

This clonotype was observed many times. This chain joins TRBV28 and TRBJ1-1; a possible D gene is TRBD1 (6 bases). The CDR3 is 16 residues long. Per the germline V gene, CDR1 is MDHEN and CDR2 is SYDVKM. V lost 5 bases to trimming and J lost 4 bases, with 20 bases between them. In DNA, the CDR3 is TGTGCCAGCAGTGAGGGAGACTTAACAGGGTTCACTGAAGCTTTCTTT. Protein product: CASSEGDLTGFTEAFF.

This clonotype was counted many times. The rearrangement uses TRBV12-3 or TRBV12-4 and TRBJ1-4; D is ambiguous. The CDR3 length is 13 residues. Trimming took 6 bases from V and 4 from J, leaving 9 bases between them. CDR3 coding DNA: TGTGCCAGCAGGCCACAGATTAATGAAAAACTGTTTTTT. It is translated as CASRPQINEKLFF.

The rearrangement links TRBV4-1 to TRBJ1-5, with D possibly matching TRBD1 (5 bases). Germline CDR1 MGHRA, CDR2 YSYEKL. The CDR3 totals 14 residues. The V end lost 4 bases, the J end lost 2 bases, and 9 bases lay between the germline ends. The CDR3 region has the DNA TGCGCCAGCAGCCTGGGACGGCGCAATCAGCCCCAGCATTTT. This sequence encodes CASSLGRRNQPQHF.

This clonotype was recorded at least ten times. The chain combines TRBV29-1 with TRBJ2-3; TRBD1 is a possible D gene (6 bases). The ends were cut back, 7 bases at V and 2 bases at J, with 13 bases in the middle. CDR3 length: 13 amino acids. The germline CDR1 and CDR2 sequences are SQVTM and ANQGSEA. The DNA of the CDR3 is TGCAGCGCACAGGGATTACACACAGATACGCAGTATTTT. Translation gives CSAQGLHTDTQYF.

This clonotype was found a few times. The CDR3, as DNA: TGTGCTAGTGGTTGGGACAGGGGATGGAGCGGCCCAAACACCGGGGAGCTGTTTTTT. Residues: CASGWDRGWSGPNTGELFF. The chain is built from TRBV12-5 and TRBJ2-2, with 10 positions matching TRBD1. The V segment lost 4 bases and the J segment 2 bases; nucleotides outside the gene matches: 13. The CDR3 is 19 amino acids. CDR1 is LGHNT and CDR2 is FRNRAP in the germline V gene.

A word on this clonotype: The CDR3 end shows no conserved phenylalanine or tryptophan, and so a read error is likely. The V and J genes are TRBV4-3 and TRBJ2-1; TRBD1 matches 9 bases. The germline V gene has CDR1 LGHNA and CDR2 YSLEER. V lost 0 bases and J lost 4; bases outside the gene matches: 4. This CDR3 region has 16 residues. Here the CDR3 DNA reads TGCGCCAGCAGCCAAGATAGTGGGACAGGGTACAATGAGCAGTTCTCC. It encodes CASSQDSGTGYNEQFS.

The rearrangement joins TRBV12-3 or TRBV12-4 to TRBJ2-5; D ambiguous. V lost 0 bases, J lost 1 base, and 9 bases lay in between. The CDR3 loop spans 15 amino acids. The DNA for the CDR3 is TGTGCCAGCAGTTTAGCGCGGAGACCCCAAGAGACCCAGTACTTC. This encodes CASSLARRPQETQYF.

J is TRBJ2-4 and V is TRBV3-1; 10 bases agree with TRBD1. This CDR3 comprises 17 residues. Germline V gene data show CDR1 as LGHDT and CDR2 as YNNKEL (reference sequence). V lost 4 bases, J lost 0 bases, and 6 bases stayed unmatched. The CDR3 spells CASSLRDRGLAKNIQYF. The CDR3 nucleotides are TGTGCCAGCAGCCTCCGGGACAGGGGCTTAGCCAAAAACATTCAGTACTTC.

This clonotype was seen repeatedly, ten times or more. V and J are TRBV5-6 and TRBJ2-1; tentative D call: TRBD1 (6 bases). This CDR3 is 17 amino acids long. Germline V CDR1 and CDR2: SGHDT, YYEEEE. Between the trimmed V and J ends, which lost 4 bases and 5 bases, there was a span of 22 bases. In nucleotides, the CDR3 is TGTGCCAGCAGCCCAAACAGGGACCACCTCTATCACAATGAGCAGTTCTTC. It yields the protein CASSPNRDHLYHNEQFF. Based on the CDR3 plus reference TRBV5-6 and TRBJ2-1, the full variable domain is DAGVTQSPTHLIKTRGQQVTLRCSPKSGHDTVSWYQQALGQGPQFIFQYYEEEERQRGNFPDRFSGHQFPNYSSELNVNALLLGDSALYLCASSPNRDHLYHNEQFFGPGTRLTVL.

This clonotype was counted many times. J is TRBJ2-7 and V is TRBV4-3; D may be TRBD1 (6 bases). CDR1 and CDR2 from the germline V gene are LGHNA and YSLEER. V dropped 0 bases and J dropped 3 bases, with 21 bases sitting between them. This CDR3 region has 18 residues. CDR3 sequence: CASSQESGRSLGGYEQYF. The DNA of the CDR3 is TGCGCCAGCAGCCAAGAGTCGGGTCGTTCGCTAGGGGGCTACGAGCAGTACTTC.

This clonotype came up many times. CDR3 region: CASSFGQANTEAFF. In DNA, the CDR3 is TGTGCCAGCAGCTTTGGACAGGCGAACACTGAAGCTTTCTTT. This chain links TRBV7-9 with TRBJ1-1; TRBD1 matches at 7 bases. The germline V gene has CDR1 SEHNR and CDR2 FQNEAQ (reference sequence). The CDR3 contains 14 residues. Losses at the gene ends were 3 bases for V and 1 base for J; bases not matched to a gene: 2.

This clonotype was seen repeatedly, ten times or more. V gene TRBV12-3 or TRBV12-4 combines with J gene TRBJ2-1; the D gene is possibly TRBD2 (5 bases). The CDR3 loop spans 14 amino acids. Trimming removed 5 bases from V and 1 base from J, with 9 bases in between. The CDR3 nucleotides are TGTGCCAGCAGTCTGAGCGGATCCTACAATGAGCAGTTCTTC. It translates to CASSLSGSYNEQFF.

This clonotype was picked up many times. The chain has TRBV29-1 and TRBJ2-7, with D possibly TRBD2 on 6 matching bases. V lost 3 bases to trimming and J lost 4 bases, with 13 bases between them. This CDR3 has 13 amino acids. Germline values: CDR1 SQVTM, CDR2 ANQGSEA. CDR3 amino acids: CSVDGGREYEQYF. CDR3 in DNA: TGCAGCGTTGATGGAGGGAGAGAGTACGAGCAGTACTTC.

This clonotype was counted only a few times. This chain uses TRBV12-3 or TRBV12-4 with TRBJ2-1; 9 bases fit TRBD2. The CDR3 runs to 14 residues. J lost 4 bases, V lost 6 bases, and 4 bases had no gene match. The CDR3 DNA reads TGTGCCAGCAGGCCCACTAGCGGGTACAATGAGCAGTTCTTC. The encoded protein is CASRPTSGYNEQFF.

This clonotype was seen many times. The chain combines TRBV27 with TRBJ2-7; tentative D call: TRBD1 (6 bases). The CDR3 contains 13 residues. From germline, CDR1 is MNHEY and CDR2 SMNVEV (reference sequence). Trimming pared 0 bases from V and 6 bases from J, leaving 9 bases between. CDR3 in DNA: TGTGCCAGCAGTTTATCACCCAGGGGCGAGCAGTACTTC. Translated, it gives CASSLSPRGEQYF.

This clonotype was counted a few times. The chain links TRBV4-1 to TRBJ2-7; D gene uncertain. CDR1 and CDR2 (germline): MGHRA, YSYEKL. The CDR3 runs 16 residues. The ends were cut back, 0 bases at V and 4 bases at J, with 16 bases in the middle. In DNA, the CDR3 is TGCGCCAGCAGCCAAGATGGGGTAGCAGCGATATACGAGCAGTACTTC. Translated, it gives CASSQDGVAAIYEQYF.